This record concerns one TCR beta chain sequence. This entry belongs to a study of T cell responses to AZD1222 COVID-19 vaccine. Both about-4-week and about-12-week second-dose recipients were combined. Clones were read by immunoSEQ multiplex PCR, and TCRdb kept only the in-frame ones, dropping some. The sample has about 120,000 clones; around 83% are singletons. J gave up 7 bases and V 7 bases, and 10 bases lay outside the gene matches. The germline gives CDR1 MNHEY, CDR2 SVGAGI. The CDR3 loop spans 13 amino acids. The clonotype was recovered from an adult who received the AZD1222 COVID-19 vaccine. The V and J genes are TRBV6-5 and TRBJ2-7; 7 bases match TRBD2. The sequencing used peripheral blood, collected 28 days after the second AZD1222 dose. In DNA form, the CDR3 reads TGTGCCAGCAACTTGGGGGGGAGCTCTGAGCAGTACTTC. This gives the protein CASNLGGSSEQYF.